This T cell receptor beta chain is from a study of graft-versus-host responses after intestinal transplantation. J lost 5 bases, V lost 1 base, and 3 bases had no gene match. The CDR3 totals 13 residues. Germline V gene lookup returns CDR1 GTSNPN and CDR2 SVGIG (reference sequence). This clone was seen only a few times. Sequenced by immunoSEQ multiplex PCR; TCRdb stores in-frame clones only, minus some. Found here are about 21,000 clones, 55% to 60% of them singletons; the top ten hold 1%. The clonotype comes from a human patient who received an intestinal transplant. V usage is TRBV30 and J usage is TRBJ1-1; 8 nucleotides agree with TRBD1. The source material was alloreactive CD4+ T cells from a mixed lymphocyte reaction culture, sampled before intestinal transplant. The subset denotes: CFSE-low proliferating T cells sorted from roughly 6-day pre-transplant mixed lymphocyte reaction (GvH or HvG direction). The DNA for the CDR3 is TGTGCCTGGAGTGCACAGGGGGGAACTGAAGCTTTCTTT. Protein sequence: CAWSAQGGTEAFF.